This T cell receptor (beta chain) was recorded in a study of T-cell memory formation after mild COVID-19. UMIs and sample barcodes were carried by the TCR alpha and TCR beta cDNA libraries that 5'RACE produced using constant-segment primers. TCRdb independently ran MiXCR on the 5' RACE reads; one entry per CDR3 protein. The sample lists hundreds of thousands of distinct CDR3 sequences, less than 20% occurring once. Per the germline V gene, CDR1 is SGHRS and CDR2 is YFSETQ. V gave up 1 base and J gave up 3 bases, with 22 bases separating them. The CDR3 is made up of 18 amino acids. The origin of this receptor is a man between 18 and 29 years old who had mild COVID-19 (a few samples of this study predate the infection). Cell type and time point are not known. The chain links TRBV5-1 to TRBJ1-1; a weak D match, TRBD1 (5 bases). Specimen: PBMCs or a T cell subset sorted from them (not recorded which). As DNA, the CDR3 is TGCGCCAGCAGCTTGATATCGCGCGGGGGACGGACGGACACTGAAGCTTTCTTT. Translation gives CASSLISRGGRTDTEAFF.